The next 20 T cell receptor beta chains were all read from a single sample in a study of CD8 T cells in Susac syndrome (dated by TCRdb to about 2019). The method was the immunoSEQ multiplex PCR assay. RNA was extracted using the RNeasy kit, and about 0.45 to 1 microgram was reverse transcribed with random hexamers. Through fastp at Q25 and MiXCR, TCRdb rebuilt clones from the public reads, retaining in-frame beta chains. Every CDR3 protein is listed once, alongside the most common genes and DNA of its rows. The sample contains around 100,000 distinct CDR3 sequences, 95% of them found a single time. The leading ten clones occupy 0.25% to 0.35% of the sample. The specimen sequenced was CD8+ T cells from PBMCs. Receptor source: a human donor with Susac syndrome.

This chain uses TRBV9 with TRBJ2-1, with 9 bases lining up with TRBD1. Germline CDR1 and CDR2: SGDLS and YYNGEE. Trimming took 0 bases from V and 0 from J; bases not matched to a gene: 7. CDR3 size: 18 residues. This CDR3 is CASSVGTGGFSSYNEQFF. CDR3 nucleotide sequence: TGTGCCAGCAGCGTAGGAACAGGGGGCTTTAGCTCCTACAATGAGCAGTTCTTC.

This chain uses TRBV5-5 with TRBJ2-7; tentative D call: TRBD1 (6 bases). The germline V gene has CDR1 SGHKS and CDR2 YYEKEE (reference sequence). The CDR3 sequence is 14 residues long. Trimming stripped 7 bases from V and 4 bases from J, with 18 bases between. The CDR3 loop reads CASSYQQGAYEQYF. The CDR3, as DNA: TGTGCCAGCTCATATCAACAGGGCGCATACGAGCAGTACTTC.

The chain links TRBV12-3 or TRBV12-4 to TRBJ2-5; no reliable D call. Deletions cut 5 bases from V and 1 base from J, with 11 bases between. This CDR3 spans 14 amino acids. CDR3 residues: CASSIRSPQETQYF. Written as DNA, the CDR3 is TGTGCCAGCAGTATCCGGTCCCCCCAAGAGACCCAGTACTTC.

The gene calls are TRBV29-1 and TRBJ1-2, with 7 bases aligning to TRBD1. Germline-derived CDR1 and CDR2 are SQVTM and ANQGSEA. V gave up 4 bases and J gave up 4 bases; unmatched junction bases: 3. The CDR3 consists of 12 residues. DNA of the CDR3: TGCAGCGTTGGGACAGGCCCCTATGGCTACACCTTC. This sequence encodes CSVGTGPYGYTF. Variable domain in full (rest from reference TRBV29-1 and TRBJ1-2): SAVISQKPSRDICQRGTSLTIQCQVDSQVTMMFWYRQQPGQSLTLIATANQGSEATYESGFVIDKFPISRPNLTFSTLTVSNMSPEDSSIYLCSVGTGPYGYTFGSGTRLTVV.

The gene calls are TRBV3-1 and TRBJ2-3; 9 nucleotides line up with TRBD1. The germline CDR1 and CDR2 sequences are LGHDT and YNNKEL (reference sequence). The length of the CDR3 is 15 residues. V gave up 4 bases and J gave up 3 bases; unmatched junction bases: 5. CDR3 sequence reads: CASSPEDRGTDTQYF. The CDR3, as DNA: TGTGCCAGCAGCCCCGAGGACAGGGGAACAGATACGCAGTATTTT.

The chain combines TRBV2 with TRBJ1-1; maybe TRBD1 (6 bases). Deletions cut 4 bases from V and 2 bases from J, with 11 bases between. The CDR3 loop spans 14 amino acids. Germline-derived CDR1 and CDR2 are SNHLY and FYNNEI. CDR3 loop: CASSGQGLNTEAFF. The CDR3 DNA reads TGTGCCAGCAGTGGCCAGGGGCTAAACACTGAAGCTTTCTTT. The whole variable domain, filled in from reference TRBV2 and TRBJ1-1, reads EPEVTQTPSHQVTQMGQEVILRCVPISNHLYFYWYRQILGQKVEFLVSFYNNEISEKSEIFDDQFSVERPDGSNFTLKIRSTKLEDSAMYFCASSGQGLNTEAFFGQGTRLTVV.

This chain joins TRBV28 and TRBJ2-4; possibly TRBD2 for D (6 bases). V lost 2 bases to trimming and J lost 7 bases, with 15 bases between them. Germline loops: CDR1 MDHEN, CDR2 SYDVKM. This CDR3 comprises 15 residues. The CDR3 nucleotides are TGTGCCAGCAGTTTAGGCGGGGTCACGGGGAACATTCAGTACTTC. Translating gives CASSLGGVTGNIQYF.

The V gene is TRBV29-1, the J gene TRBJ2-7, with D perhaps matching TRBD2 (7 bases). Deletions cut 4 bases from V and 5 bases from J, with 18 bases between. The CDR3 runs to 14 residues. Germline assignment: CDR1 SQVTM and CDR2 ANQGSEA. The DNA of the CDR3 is TGCAGCGTTGTGGGGGGGCCTGACATAGACGAGCAGTACTTC. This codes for CSVVGGPDIDEQYF.

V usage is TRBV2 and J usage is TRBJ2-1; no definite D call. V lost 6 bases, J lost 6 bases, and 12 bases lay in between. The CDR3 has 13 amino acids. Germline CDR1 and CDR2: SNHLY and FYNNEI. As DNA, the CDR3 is TGTGCCAGCAGCCCTAATGGGGTCAATGAGCAGTTCTTC. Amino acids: CASSPNGVNEQFF.

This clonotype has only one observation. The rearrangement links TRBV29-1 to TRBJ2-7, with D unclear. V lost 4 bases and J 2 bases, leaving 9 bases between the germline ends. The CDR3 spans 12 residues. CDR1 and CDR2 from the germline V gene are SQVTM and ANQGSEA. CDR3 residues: CSVGDGPYEQYF. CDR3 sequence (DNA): TGCAGCGTTGGAGACGGCCCCTACGAGCAGTACTTC.

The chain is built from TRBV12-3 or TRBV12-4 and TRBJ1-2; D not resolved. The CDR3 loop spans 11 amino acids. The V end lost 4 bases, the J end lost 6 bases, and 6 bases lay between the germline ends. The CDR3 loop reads CASSWDNGYTF. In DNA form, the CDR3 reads TGTGCCAGCAGTTGGGATAATGGCTACACCTTC.

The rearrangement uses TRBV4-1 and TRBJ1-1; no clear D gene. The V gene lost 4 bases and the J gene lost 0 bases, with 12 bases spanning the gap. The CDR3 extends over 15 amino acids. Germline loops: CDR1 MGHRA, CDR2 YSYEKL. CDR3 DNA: TGCGCCAGCAGCCTTGGACCTCCTATGAACACTGAAGCTTTCTTT. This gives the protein CASSLGPPMNTEAFF.

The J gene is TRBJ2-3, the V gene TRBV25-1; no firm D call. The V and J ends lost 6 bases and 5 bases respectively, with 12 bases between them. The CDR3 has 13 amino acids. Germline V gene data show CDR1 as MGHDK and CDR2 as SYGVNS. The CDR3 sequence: CASSYRARDTQYF. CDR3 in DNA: TGTGCCAGCAGCTACCGGGCCCGAGATACGCAGTATTTT.

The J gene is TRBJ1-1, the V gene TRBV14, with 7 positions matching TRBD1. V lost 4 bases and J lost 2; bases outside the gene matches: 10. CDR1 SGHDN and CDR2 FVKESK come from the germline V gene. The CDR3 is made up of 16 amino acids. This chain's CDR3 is CASSPRQGLTNTEAFF. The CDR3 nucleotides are TGTGCCAGCAGCCCCCGACAGGGTCTCACTAACACTGAAGCTTTCTTT.

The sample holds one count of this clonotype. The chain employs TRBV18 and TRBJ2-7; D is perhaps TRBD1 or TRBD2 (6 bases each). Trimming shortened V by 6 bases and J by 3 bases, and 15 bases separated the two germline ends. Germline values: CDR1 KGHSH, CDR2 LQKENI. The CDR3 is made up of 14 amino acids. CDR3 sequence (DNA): TGTGCCAGCTCCCCGCAGGGGACTCGCTACGAGCAGTACTTC. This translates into CASSPQGTRYEQYF.

The CDR3 loop reads CASSEEVGLGVEAFF. The CDR3 DNA reads TGTGCCAGCAGTGAAGAAGTGGGGCTCGGGGTTGAAGCTTTCTTT. The V gene is TRBV6-1, the J gene TRBJ1-1; perhaps TRBD1 as D (5 bases). Germline V lookup: CDR1 MNHNS, CDR2 SASEGT. This CDR3 contains 15 residues. Trimming shortened V by 1 base and J by 7 bases, and 16 bases separated the two germline ends.

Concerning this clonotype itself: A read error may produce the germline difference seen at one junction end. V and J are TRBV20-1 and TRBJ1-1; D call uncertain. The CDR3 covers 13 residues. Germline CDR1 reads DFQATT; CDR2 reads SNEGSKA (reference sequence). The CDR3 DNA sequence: TGCACTGCTAGAGGCGAGGGGAACACTGAAGCTTTCTTT. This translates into CTARGEGNTEAFF.

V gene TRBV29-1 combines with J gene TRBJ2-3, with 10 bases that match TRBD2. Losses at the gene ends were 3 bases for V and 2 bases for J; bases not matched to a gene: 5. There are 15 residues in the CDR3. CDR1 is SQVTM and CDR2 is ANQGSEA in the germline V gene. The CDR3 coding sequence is TGCAGCGTTGACGGTAGCGGGGGGACCACAGATACGCAGTATTTT. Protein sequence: CSVDGSGGTTDTQYF.

The CDR3 is CASSVDGGTYEQYF. Written as DNA, the CDR3 is TGTGCCAGCAGCGTAGATGGAGGGACCTACGAGCAGTACTTC. V gene TRBV9 combines with J gene TRBJ2-7; D might be TRBD2 (6 bases). V lost 0 bases and J 2 bases, leaving 9 bases between the germline ends. There are 14 residues in the CDR3. Germline loops: CDR1 SGDLS, CDR2 YYNGEE.

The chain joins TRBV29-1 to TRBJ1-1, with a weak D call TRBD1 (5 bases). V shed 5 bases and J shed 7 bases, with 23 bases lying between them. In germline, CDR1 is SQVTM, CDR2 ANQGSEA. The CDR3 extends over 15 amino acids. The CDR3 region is CSVSENPDSPLEAFF. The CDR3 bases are TGCAGCGTTTCCGAAAATCCCGACAGTCCACTTGAAGCTTTCTTT.